Each of the 15 T cell receptor beta chains below was sequenced from the same sample in a study of blood T cell repertoires in COVID-19. The assay was immunoSEQ multiplex PCR, and TCRdb's table has in-frame clones only and misses some. The table lists 150,000 to 180,000 clones, around 85% of them singletons. The sample taken for sequencing was peripheral blood. The origin of the receptors is a man in his 60s with COVID-19, enrolled during active disease.

This clone was found a few times. CDR3 coding DNA: TGTGCCAGCAGTCGAACGGAGAAGTCTTATGAAAAACTGTTTTTT. As protein: CASSRTEKSYEKLFF. The gene calls are TRBV6-5 and TRBJ1-4; D is ambiguous. The germline gives CDR1 MNHEY, CDR2 SVGAGI. This CDR3 has 15 amino acids. V lost 5 bases and J lost 6, with 16 bases in between.

The gene calls are TRBV9 and TRBJ2-2, with 9 bases that match TRBD2. V shed 0 bases, J shed 1 base, and the junction held 1 base outside the gene matches. The CDR3 loop spans 16 amino acids. From germline, CDR1 is SGDLS and CDR2 YYNGEE. The CDR3 bases are TGTGCCAGCAGCGTAGGAGCGGGGGGGAACACCGGGGAGCTGTTTTTT. Encoded protein: CASSVGAGGNTGELFF.

The chain has TRBV19 and TRBJ1-2, with 9 bases that match TRBD1. With 6 bases clipped from V and 1 base from J, the junction kept 12 bases outside the gene matches. Looked up from germline, CDR1 is LNHDA and CDR2 is SQIVND (reference sequence). The CDR3 extends over 17 amino acids. The CDR3 loop is CASRGYAGTGFNYGYTF. The CDR3 DNA reads TGTGCCAGTAGAGGCTATGCTGGGACAGGGTTTAACTATGGCTACACCTTC.

This clone has only one observation. This chain uses TRBV18 with TRBJ1-2; no firm D call. Trimming cost V 3 bases and J 4 bases, with 15 bases left between them. CDR3 length: 15 amino acids. The germline V gene has CDR1 KGHSH and CDR2 LQKENI. DNA for the CDR3: TGTGCCAGCTCACCGGCGGCAGCGAATACCTATGGCTACACCTTC. It yields the protein CASSPAAANTYGYTF.

The chain has TRBV19 and TRBJ2-5, with D tentatively TRBD2 (5 bases). Germline V gene sequence: CDR1 LNHDA, CDR2 SQIVND (reference sequence). The CDR3 sequence is 14 residues long. Trimming stripped 7 bases from V and 5 bases from J, with 17 bases between. CDR3 protein: CASKPPGRGETQYF. The CDR3 nucleotides are TGTGCCAGTAAACCCCCCGGGCGAGGGGAGACCCAGTACTTC.

The chain has TRBV25-1 and TRBJ1-5; D not resolved. The germline V and J ends were trimmed by 3 bases and 2 bases, with 11 bases remaining between them. This CDR3 region has 15 residues. Germline loops: CDR1 MGHDK, CDR2 SYGVNS. In nucleotides, the CDR3 is TGTGCCAGCAGTGATACTACAAGAGGCAATCAGCCCCAGCATTTT. Translation gives CASSDTTRGNQPQHF.

The chain employs TRBV11-2 and TRBJ2-1; TRBD1 matches 7 bases. V shed 6 bases, J shed 0 bases, and the junction held 11 bases outside the gene matches. Looked up from germline, CDR1 is SGHAT and CDR2 is FQNNGV. This CDR3 has 17 residues. The CDR3 reads CASRDKTGLYSYNEQFF. CDR3 nucleotide sequence: TGTGCCAGCAGAGACAAGACAGGGCTCTACTCCTACAATGAGCAGTTCTTC.

V is TRBV6-5 and J is TRBJ1-4, with a tentative D call TRBD1 (6 bases). The V gene's germline CDR1 is MNHEY and CDR2 SVGAGI. Between the trimmed V and J ends, which lost 4 bases and 7 bases, there was a span of 16 bases. The CDR3 has 15 amino acids. The CDR3 DNA is TGTGCCAGCAGTTCTTTACAGGGATTACGTGAAAAACTGTTTTTT. Protein product: CASSSLQGLREKLFF.

The chain couples TRBV28 to TRBJ1-2; D gene unclear. The germline V gene has CDR1 MDHEN and CDR2 SYDVKM. The CDR3 is made up of 11 amino acids. The ends were cut back, 4 bases at V and 8 bases at J, with 8 bases in the middle. DNA for the CDR3: TGTGCCAGCAGTTCCTTGGGCGGCTACACCTTC. It yields the protein CASSSLGGYTF.

The chain carries TRBV6-4 and TRBJ2-2, with TRBD2 as a possible D gene (6 bases). The germline V and J ends were trimmed by 3 bases and 6 bases, with 11 bases remaining between them. The CDR3 consists of 14 residues. Germline assignment: CDR1 MRHNA and CDR2 SNTAGT. The DNA of the CDR3 is TGTGCCAGCAGTGAATACGGGGGATCCGGGGAGCTGTTTTTT. It translates to CASSEYGGSGELFF.

This sequence joins TRBV9 and TRBJ2-7; D is possibly TRBD1 (7 bases). The CDR3 covers 15 residues. V was clipped by 0 bases and J by 2 bases, with 12 bases between them. CDR1 SGDLS and CDR2 YYNGEE come from the germline V gene. The DNA for the CDR3 is TGTGCCAGCAGCGTAGCGGAGGGGGCGGCCTACGAGCAGTACTTC. Translating gives CASSVAEGAAYEQYF.

The V gene is TRBV6-6, the J gene TRBJ2-1; TRBD2 is a possible D gene (5 bases). This CDR3 contains 12 residues. Germline V gene sequence: CDR1 MNHNY, CDR2 SVGAGI (reference sequence). V lost 5 bases to trimming and J lost 4 bases, with 6 bases between them. The CDR3 is CASSQRYNEQFF. The DNA for the CDR3 is TGTGCCAGCAGTCAGCGGTACAATGAGCAGTTCTTC.

This sequence joins TRBV19 and TRBJ1-4; a possible D gene is TRBD1 (6 bases). The V gene lost 3 bases and the J gene lost 5 bases, with 10 bases spanning the gap. The CDR3 is made up of 14 amino acids. Per the germline V gene, CDR1 is LNHDA and CDR2 is SQIVND (reference sequence). CDR3 sequence (DNA): TGTGCCAGTAGTATGGGGGGGCGAAATGAAAAACTGTTTTTT. Its protein is CASSMGGRNEKLFF. Full variable domain (remainder filled in from reference TRBV19 and TRBJ1-4): DGGITQSPKYLFRKEGQNVTLSCEQNLNHDAMYWYRQDPGQGLRLIYYSQIVNDFQKGDIAEGYSVSREKKESFPLTVTSAQKNPTAFYLCASSMGGRNEKLFFGSGTQLSVL.

V gene TRBV7-2 combines with J gene TRBJ1-6; 10 nucleotides match TRBD1. CDR3 length equals 16 residues. V gave up 1 base and J gave up 8 bases; unmatched junction bases: 5. From germline, CDR1 is SGHTA and CDR2 FQGNSA. The CDR3: CASSLGTGGRYSPLHF. CDR3 nucleotide sequence: TGTGCCAGCAGCTTAGGGACAGGGGGTCGGTATTCACCCCTCCACTTT.

This chain connects TRBV19 to TRBJ1-5; TRBD1 is a possible D gene (5 bases). Between the trimmed V and J ends, which lost 4 bases and 0 bases, there was a span of 13 bases. Germline loops: CDR1 LNHDA, CDR2 SQIVND (reference sequence). The CDR3 loop spans 16 amino acids. The CDR3 reads CASSTTGAFSNQPQHF. The DNA of the CDR3 is TGTGCCAGTAGTACAACAGGCGCTTTTAGCAATCAGCCCCAGCATTTT.